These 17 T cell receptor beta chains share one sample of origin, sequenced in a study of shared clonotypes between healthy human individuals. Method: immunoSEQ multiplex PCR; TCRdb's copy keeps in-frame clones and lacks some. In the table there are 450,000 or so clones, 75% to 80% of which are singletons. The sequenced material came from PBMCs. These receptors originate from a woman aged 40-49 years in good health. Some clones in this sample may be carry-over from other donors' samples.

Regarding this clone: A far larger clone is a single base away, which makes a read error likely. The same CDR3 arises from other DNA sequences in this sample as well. This chain's CDR3 is CASSLDRSTEAFF. The CDR3 DNA is TGTGCCAGCAGCTTAGACAGGAGCACTGAAGCCTTCTTT. This chain uses TRBV11-2 with TRBJ1-1; D remains ambiguous. CDR1 and CDR2 from the germline V gene are SGHAT and FQNNGV. The CDR3 length is 13 residues.

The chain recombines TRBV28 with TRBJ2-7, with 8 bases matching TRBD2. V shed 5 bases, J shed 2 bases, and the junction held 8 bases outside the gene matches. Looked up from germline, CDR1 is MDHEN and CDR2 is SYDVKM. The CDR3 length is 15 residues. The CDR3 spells CASSLSGSPTYEQYF. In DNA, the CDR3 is TGTGCCAGCAGTCTCAGCGGGAGTCCCACCTACGAGCAGTACTTC.

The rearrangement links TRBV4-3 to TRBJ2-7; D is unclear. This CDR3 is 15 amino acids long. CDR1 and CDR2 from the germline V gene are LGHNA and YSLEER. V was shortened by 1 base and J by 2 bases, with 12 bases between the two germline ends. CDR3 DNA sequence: TGCGCCAGCAGCCAAGCCCTCCAAAGCGCCTACGAGCAGTACTTC. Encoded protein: CASSQALQSAYEQYF.

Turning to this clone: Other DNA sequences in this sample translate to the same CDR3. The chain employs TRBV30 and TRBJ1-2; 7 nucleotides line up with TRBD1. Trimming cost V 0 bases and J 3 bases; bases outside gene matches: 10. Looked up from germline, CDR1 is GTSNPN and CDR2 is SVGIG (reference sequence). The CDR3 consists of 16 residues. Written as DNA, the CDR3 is TGTGCCTGGAGTGTCAGCCCACAGGGGACCCACTATGGCTACACCTTC. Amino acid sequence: CAWSVSPQGTHYGYTF.

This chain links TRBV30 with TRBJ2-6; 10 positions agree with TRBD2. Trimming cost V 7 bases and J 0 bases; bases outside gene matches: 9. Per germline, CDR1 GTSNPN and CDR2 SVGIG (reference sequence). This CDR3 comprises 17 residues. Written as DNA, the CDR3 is TGTGCCTATTACGGACTAGCGGTCTACTCTGGGGCCAACGTCCTGACTTTC. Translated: CAYYGLAVYSGANVLTF.

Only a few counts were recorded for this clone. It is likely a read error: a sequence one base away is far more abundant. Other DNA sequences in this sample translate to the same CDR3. DNA for the CDR3: TGTGCCAGCAGCCAAGATGGGGCAGGATCCTATGGCTACACCTTC. This gives the protein CASSQDGAGSYGYTF. This chain uses TRBV4-2 with TRBJ1-2; D might be TRBD1 (5 bases). V dropped 0 bases and J dropped 4 bases, with 12 bases sitting between them. CDR3 length: 15 amino acids. Per the germline V gene, CDR1 is LGHNA and CDR2 is YNFKEQ.

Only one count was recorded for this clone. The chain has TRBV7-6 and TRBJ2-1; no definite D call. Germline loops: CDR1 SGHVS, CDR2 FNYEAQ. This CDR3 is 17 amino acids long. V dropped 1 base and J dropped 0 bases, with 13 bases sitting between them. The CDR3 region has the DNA TGTGCCAGCAGCTTAGGATCCCCAGAGAGCTCCTACAATGAGCAGTTCTTC. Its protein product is CASSLGSPESSYNEQFF.

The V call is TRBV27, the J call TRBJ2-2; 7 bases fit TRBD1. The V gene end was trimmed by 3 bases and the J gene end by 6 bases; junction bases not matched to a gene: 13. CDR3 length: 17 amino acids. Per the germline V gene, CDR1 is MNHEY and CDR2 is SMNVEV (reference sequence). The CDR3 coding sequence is TGTGCCAGCAGTTTGAGGAAGTGGGCAGGGGGAGCCGGGGAGCTGTTTTTT. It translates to CASSLRKWAGGAGELFF.

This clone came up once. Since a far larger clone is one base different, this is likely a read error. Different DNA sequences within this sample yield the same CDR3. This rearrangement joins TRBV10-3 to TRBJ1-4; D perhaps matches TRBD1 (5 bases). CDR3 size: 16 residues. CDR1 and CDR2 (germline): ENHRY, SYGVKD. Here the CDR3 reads CAISESPTAINEKLFF. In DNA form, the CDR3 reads TGTGCCATCAGTGAATCCCCGACAGCCATTAATGAAAAACTGTTCTTT.

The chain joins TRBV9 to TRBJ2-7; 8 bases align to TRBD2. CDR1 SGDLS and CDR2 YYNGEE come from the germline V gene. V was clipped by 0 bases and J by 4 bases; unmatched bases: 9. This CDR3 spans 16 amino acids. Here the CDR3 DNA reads TGTGCCAGCAGCGTAGCTGCGACGGGAGGGGATTACGAGCAGTACTTC. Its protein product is CASSVAATGGDYEQYF.

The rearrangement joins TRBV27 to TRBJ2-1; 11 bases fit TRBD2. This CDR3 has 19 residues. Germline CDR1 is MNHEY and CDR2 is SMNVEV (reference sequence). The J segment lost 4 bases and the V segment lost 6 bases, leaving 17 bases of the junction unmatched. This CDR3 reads CASSPSGDSSSGGYNEQFF. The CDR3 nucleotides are TGTGCCAGCAGCCCCTCGGGGGATTCTTCTAGCGGGGGGTACAATGAGCAGTTCTTC.

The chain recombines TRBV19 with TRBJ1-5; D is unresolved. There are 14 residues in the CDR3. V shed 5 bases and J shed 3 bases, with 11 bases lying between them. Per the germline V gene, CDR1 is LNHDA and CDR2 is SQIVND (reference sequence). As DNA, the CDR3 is TGTGCCAGTAGTTTCGTGGATCCCAATCAGCCCCAGCATTTT. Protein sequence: CASSFVDPNQPQHF.

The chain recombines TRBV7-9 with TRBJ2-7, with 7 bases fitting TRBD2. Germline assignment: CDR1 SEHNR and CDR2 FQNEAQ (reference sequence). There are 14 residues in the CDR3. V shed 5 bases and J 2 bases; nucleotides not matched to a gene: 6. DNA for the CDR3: TGTGCCAGCAGCCTTGGACTAGTCCCCTACGAGCAGTACTTC. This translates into CASSLGLVPYEQYF.

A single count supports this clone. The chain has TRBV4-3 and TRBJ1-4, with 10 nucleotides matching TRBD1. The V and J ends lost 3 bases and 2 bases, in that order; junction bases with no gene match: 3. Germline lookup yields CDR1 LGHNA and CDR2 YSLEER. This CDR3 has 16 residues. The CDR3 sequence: CASSHGQGETNEKLFF. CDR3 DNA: TGCGCCAGCAGCCACGGACAGGGGGAGACTAATGAAAAACTGTTTTTT.

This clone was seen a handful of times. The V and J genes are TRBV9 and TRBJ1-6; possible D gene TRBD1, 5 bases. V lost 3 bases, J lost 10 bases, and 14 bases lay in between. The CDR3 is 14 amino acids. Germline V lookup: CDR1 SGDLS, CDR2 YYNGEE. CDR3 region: CASSAGRGTSPLHF. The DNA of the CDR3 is TGTGCCAGCAGCGCGGGCCGTGGGACCTCACCCCTCCACTTT.

CDR3 protein: CASSPDRGYNIQYF. The CDR3 bases are TGTGCCAGCAGCCCAGACAGGGGGTATAACATTCAGTACTTC. V usage is TRBV5-6 and J usage is TRBJ2-4; TRBD1 agrees at 9 bases. The CDR3 totals 14 residues. J lost 7 bases, V lost 4 bases, and 6 bases had no gene match. The germline CDR1 and CDR2 sequences are SGHDT and YYEEEE.

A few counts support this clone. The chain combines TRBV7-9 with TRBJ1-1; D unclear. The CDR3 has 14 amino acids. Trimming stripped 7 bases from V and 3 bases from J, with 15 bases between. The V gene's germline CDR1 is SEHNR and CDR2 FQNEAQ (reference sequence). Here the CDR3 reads CASNRLEAHTEAFF. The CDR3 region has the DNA TGTGCCAGCAACCGGTTGGAGGCTCACACTGAAGCTTTCTTT.